The sequence of this T cell receptor beta chain was determined in a study of blood T cells in healthy people across ages. PCR was performed a second time for about 6 to 11 cycles using a sample-barcoded 5' primer and a J-beta primer mix. A template-switch adaptor containing 12 random nucleotides labeled each cDNA molecule. TCRdb re-called the 5' RACE reads with MiXCR, one entry per CDR3 protein. The data hold 550,000 to 750,000 distinct CDR3 sequences, with over 20% observed a single time. The CDR3 loop spans 17 amino acids. Germline-derived CDR1 and CDR2 are SGHTA and FQGNSA. Germline trimming cut 3 bases from V and 0 bases from J; bases unmatched to any gene: 5. The table lists this clonotype with a few counts.

The J gene is TRBJ2-6, the V gene TRBV7-2; 7 bases fit TRBD1. The source material was blood. The clonotype was recovered from a man in his 70s in good health. CDR3 sequence (DNA): TGTGCCAGCAGCTTCTTCCCAGGGGGCTCTGGGGCCAACGTCCTGACTTTC. This translates into CASSFFPGGSGANVLTF.